This TCR beta chain is drawn from a study of T cells after yellow fever vaccination. This clonotype was recorded a few times. Germline trimming cut 6 bases from V and 4 bases from J; bases unmatched to any gene: 4. This CDR3 has 13 amino acids. The TCR cDNA carried a universal primer site and UMIs from 5'RACE template switching. MiXCR was run by TCRdb on the 5' RACE reads, yielding one entry per CDR3 protein. The profile covers hundreds of thousands of distinct CDR3 sequences, with about 19% appearing a single time and roughly a sixth taken by the ten largest. This chain connects TRBV12-3 or TRBV12-4 to TRBJ2-5; 8 bases agree with TRBD1. Sequences were derived from PBMCs, sampled before the yellow fever booster vaccination. The receptor's source is a man aged 18 to 30 who received the YFV17D yellow fever vaccine. CDR3 bases: TGTGCCAGCAGCTGGACAGGGCTAGAGACCCAGTACTTC. As protein: CASSWTGLETQYF.